Here is one TCR beta chain with its context. CDR3 size: 15 residues. Germline lookup yields CDR1 MGHRA and CDR2 YSYEKL. The ends were cut back, 4 bases at V and 3 bases at J, with 13 bases in the middle. TCRdb's table, derived via immunoSEQ multiplex PCR, lists solely in-frame clones and lacks some. The repertoire has approximately 200,000 clones, around 95% of them found once; the top ten carry about 0.76%. The sample belongs to a study of blood T cell repertoires in COVID-19. For the study at large: Samples taken during acute and convalescent COVID-19 were collected in the United States, Italy and Spain.

Sequences were obtained from peripheral blood. The TCR originated in a man younger than 45 with COVID-19, enrolled during active disease. The V and J genes are TRBV4-1 and TRBJ1-3; D is ambiguous. The CDR3 region is CASSPIGGSGNTIYF. Written as DNA, the CDR3 is TGCGCCAGCAGCCCCATCGGCGGGAGTGGAAACACCATATATTTT.